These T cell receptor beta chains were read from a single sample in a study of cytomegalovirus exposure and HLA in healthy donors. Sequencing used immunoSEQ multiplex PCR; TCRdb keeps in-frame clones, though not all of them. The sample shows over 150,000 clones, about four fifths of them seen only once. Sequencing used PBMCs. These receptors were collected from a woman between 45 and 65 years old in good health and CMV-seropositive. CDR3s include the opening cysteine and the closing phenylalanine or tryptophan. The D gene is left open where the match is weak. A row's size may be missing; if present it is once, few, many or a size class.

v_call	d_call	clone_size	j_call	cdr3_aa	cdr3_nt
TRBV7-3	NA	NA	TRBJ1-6	CATPGELQSSYNSPLHF	TGTGCCACCCCTGGTGAGCTTCAAAGCTCCTATAATTCACCCCTCCACTTT
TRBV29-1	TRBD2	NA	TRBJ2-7	CSVKAGLGSHEQYF	TGCAGCGTTAAGGCGGGACTAGGTTCCCACGAGCAGTACTTC
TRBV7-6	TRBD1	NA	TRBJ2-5	CASSLRRQGAGETQYF	TGTGCCAGCAGCTTAAGGAGACAGGGGGCCGGGGAGACCCAGTACTTC
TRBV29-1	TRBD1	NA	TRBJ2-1	CSVGTGVYNEQFF	TGCAGCGTCGGGACAGGCGTTTACAATGAGCAGTTCTTC
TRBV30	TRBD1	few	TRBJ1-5	CAWSTGTGGAGRNQPQHF	TGTGCCTGGAGCACTGGGACAGGGGGCGCGGGGAGGAATCAGCCCCAGCATTTT
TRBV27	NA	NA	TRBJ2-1	CASSPYHSSSYNEQFF	TGTGCCAGCAGCCCTTATCACTCGAGCTCCTACAATGAGCAGTTCTTC
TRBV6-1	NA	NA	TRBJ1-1	CASGFGGGWNTEAFF	TGTGCCAGCGGTTTCGGGGGGGGATGGAACACTGAAGCTTTCTTT
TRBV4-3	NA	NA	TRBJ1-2	CASSQGSGNYGYTF	TGCGCCAGCAGTCAAGGGTCAGGGAACTATGGCTACACCTTC
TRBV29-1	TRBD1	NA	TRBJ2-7	CSVSGQGTYEQYF	TGCAGCGTTTCCGGACAGGGAACTTACGAGCAGTACTTC
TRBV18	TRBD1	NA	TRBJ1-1	CASSTTGGYTEAFF	TGTGCCAGCTCTACGACAGGGGGGTACACTGAAGCTTTCTTT
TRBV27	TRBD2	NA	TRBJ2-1	CASSLGLRGGKYNEQFF	TGTGCCAGCAGTTTAGGCTTGCGGGGGGGGAAATACAATGAGCAGTTCTTC
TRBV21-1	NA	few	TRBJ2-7	CASSKGNPGTRGRGYEQYF	TGTGCCAGCAGCAAAGGAAACCCCGGGACACGGGGTAGAGGCTACGAGCAGTACTTC
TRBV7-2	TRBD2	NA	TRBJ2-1	CASSHPGLALREQFF	TGTGCCAGCAGCCATCCGGGACTAGCATTACGTGAGCAGTTCTTC
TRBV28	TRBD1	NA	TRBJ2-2	CASNPTGTGITGELFF	TGTGCCAGCAACCCCACCGGGACAGGGATCACCGGGGAGCTGTTTTTT
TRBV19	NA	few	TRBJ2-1	CASSIGRTPYNEQFF	TGTGCCAGTAGTATCGGGAGAACCCCGTACAATGAGCAGTTCTTC